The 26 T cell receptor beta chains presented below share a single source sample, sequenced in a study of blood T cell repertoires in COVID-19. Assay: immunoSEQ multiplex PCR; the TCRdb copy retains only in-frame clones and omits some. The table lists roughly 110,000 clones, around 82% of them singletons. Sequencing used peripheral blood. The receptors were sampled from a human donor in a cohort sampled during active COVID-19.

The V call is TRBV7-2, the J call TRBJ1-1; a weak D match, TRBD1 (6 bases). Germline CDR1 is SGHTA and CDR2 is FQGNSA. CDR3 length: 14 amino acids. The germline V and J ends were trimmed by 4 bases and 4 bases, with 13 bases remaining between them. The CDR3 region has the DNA TGTGCCAGCAGCTCCCAGGGGTTAGGCACTGAAGCTTTCTTT. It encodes CASSSQGLGTEAFF. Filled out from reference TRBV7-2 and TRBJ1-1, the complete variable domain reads GAGVSQSPSNKVTEKGKDVELRCDPISGHTALYWYRQSLGQGLEFLIYFQGNSAPDKSGLPSDRFSAERTGGSVSTLTIQRTQQEDSAVYLCASSSQGLGTEAFFGQGTRLTVV.

The DNA for the CDR3 is TGTGCCAGCAGTTACTGGCGGGAGGCCGGGGAGCTGTTTTTT. Translating it yields CASSYWREAGELFF. The chain links TRBV6-2 or TRBV6-3 to TRBJ2-2; 8 bases are a match to TRBD2. V shed 1 base and J 6 bases; nucleotides not matched to a gene: 1. Germline CDR1 and CDR2: MNHEY and SVGEGT. The CDR3 runs 14 residues.

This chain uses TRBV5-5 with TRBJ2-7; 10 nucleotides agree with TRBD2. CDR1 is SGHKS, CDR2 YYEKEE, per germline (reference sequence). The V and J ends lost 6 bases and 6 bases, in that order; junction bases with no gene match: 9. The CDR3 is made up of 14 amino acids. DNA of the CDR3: TGTGCCAGCACCACGCTAGCGGGAGTGGGCGAGCAGTACTTC. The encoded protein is CASTTLAGVGEQYF.

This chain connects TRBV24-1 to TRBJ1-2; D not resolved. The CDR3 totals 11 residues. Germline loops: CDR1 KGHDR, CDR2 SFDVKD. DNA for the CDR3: TGTGCGACTGAGGATAACTATGGCTACACCTTC. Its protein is CATEDNYGYTF.

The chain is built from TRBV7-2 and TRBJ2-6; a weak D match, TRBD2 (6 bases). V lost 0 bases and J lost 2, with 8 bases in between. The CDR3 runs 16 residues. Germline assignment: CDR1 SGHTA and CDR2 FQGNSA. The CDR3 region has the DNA TGTGCCAGCAGCTTAGCGGGGAGGCCTGGGGCCAACGTCCTGACTTTC. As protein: CASSLAGRPGANVLTF.

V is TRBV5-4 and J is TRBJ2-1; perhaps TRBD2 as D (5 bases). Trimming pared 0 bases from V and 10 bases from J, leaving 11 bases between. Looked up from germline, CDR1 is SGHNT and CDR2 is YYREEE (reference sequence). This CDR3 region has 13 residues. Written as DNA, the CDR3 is TGTGCCAGCAGCTTGGGTGAGGGTCCCGAGCAGTTCTTC. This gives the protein CASSLGEGPEQFF.

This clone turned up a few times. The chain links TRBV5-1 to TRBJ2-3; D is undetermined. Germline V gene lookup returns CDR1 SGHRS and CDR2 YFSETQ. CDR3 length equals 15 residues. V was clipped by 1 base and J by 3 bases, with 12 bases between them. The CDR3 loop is CASSLYSGTTDTQYF. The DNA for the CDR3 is TGCGCCAGCAGCTTGTATTCGGGTACGACAGATACGCAGTATTTT.

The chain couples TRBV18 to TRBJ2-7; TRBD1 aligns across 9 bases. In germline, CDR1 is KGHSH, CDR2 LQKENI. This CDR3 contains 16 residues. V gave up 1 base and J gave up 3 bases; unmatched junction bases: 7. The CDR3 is CASSPQGQGRGYEQYF. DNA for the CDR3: TGTGCCAGCTCACCACAGGGACAGGGTAGGGGCTACGAGCAGTACTTC.

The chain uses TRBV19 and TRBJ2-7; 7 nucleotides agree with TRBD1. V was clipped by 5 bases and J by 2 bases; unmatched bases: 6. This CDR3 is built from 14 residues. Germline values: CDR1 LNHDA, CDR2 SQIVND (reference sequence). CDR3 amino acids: CASSHGTATYEQYV. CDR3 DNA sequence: TGTGCCAGTAGTCACGGGACAGCTACCTACGAGCAGTACGTC.

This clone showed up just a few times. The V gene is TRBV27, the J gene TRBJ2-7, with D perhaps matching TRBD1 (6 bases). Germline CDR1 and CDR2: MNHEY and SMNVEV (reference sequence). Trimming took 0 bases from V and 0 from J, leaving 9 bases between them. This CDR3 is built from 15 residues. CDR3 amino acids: CASSLSGTLSYEQYV. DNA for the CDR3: TGTGCCAGCAGTTTATCGGGGACACTCTCCTACGAGCAGTACGTC.

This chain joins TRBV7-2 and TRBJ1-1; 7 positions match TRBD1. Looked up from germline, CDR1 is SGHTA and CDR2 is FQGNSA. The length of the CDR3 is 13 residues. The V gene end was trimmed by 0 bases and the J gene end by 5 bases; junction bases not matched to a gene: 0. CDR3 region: CASSLAQGTEAFF. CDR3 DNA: TGTGCCAGCAGCTTAGCACAGGGGACTGAAGCTTTCTTT.

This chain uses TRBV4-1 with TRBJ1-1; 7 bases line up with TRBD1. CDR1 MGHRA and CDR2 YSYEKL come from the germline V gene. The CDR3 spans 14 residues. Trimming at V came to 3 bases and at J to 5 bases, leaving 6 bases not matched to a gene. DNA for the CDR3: TGCGCCAGCAGCCACAGACAGGGTGGTACTGAAGCTTTCTTT. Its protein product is CASSHRQGGTEAFF.

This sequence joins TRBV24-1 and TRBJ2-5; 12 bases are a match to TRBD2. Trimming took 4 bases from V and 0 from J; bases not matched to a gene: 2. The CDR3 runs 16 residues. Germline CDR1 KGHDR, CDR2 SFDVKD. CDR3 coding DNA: TGTGCCACCAGTGAACCTAGCGGGAGGGACCAAGAGACCCAGTACTTC. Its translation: CATSEPSGRDQETQYF.

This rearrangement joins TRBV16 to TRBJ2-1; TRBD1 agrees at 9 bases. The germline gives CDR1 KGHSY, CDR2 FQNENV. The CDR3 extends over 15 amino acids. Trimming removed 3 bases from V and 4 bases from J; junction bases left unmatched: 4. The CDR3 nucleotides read TGTGCCAGCAGCCAGACAGGGGGTCCATACAATGAGCAGTTCTTC. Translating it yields CASSQTGGPYNEQFF. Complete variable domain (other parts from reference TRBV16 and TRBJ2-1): GEEVAQTPKHLVRGEGQKAKLYCAPIKGHSYVFWYQQVLKNEFKFLISFQNENVFDETGMPKERFSAKCLPNSPCSLEIQATKLEDSAVYFCASSQTGGPYNEQFFGPGTRLTVL.

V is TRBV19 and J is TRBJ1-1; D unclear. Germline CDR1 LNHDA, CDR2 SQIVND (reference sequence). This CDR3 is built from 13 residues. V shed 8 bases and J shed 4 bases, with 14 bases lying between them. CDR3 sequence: CASVERRSTEAFF. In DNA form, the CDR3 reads TGTGCCAGTGTTGAGCGGCGGAGCACTGAAGCTTTCTTT.

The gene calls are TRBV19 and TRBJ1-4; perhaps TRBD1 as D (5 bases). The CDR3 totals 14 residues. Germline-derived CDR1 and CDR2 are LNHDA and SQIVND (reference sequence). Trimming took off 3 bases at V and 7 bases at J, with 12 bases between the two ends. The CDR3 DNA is TGTGCCAGTAGTATTGCAGGGCTGGGTGAAAAACTGTTTTTT. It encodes CASSIAGLGEKLFF.

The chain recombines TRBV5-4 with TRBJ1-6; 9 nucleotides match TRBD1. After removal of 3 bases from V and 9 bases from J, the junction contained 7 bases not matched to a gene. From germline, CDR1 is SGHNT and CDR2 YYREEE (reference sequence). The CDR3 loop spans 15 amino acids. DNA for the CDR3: TGTGCCAGCAGCTCTACGGGACAGGGCGGTTCACCCCTCCACTTT. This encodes CASSSTGQGGSPLHF.

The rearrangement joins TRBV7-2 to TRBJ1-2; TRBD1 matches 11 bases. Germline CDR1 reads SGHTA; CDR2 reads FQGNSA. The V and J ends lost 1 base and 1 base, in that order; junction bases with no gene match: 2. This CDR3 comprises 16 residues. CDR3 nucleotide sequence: TGTGCCAGCAGCTTAGAAGGGACAGGGGGTAACTATGGCTACACCTTC. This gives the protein CASSLEGTGGNYGYTF. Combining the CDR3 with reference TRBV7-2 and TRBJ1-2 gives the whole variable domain GAGVSQSPSNKVTEKGKDVELRCDPISGHTALYWYRQSLGQGLEFLIYFQGNSAPDKSGLPSDRFSAERTGGSVSTLTIQRTQQEDSAVYLCASSLEGTGGNYGYTFGSGTRLTVV.

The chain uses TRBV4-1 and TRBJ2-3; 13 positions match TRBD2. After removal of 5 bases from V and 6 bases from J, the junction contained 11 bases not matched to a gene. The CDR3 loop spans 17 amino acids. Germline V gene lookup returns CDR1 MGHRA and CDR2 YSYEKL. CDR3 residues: CASSKTSGRASGDTQYF. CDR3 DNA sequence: TGCGCCAGCAGCAAAACTAGCGGGAGGGCCTCGGGGGATACGCAGTATTTT.

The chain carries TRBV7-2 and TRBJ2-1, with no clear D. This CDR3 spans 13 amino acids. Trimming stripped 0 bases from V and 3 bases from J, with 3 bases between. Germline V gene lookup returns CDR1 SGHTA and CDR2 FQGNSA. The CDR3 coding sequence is TGTGCCAGCAGCTTAGCTAGCTACAATGAGCAGTTCTTC. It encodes CASSLASYNEQFF.

In nucleotides, the CDR3 is TGTGCCAGCAGTTGGGGTAGCGGGAGTTACAATGAGCAGTTCTTC. It encodes CASSWGSGSYNEQFF. V gene TRBV27 combines with J gene TRBJ2-1, with TRBD2 identical over 9 bases. The J segment lost 4 bases and the V segment lost 4 bases, leaving 5 bases of the junction unmatched. Germline CDR1 is MNHEY and CDR2 is SMNVEV (reference sequence). This CDR3 is 15 amino acids long.

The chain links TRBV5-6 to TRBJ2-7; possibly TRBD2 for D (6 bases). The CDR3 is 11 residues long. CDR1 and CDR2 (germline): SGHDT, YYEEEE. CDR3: CASSWGTLADV. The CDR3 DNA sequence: TGTGCCAGCAGCTGGGGGACTCTCGCGGACGTC.

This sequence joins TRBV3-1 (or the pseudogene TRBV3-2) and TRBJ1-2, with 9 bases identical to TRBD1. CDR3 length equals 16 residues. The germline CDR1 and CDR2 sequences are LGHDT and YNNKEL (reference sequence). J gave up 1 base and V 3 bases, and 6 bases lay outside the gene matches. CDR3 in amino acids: CASSQTQGAVNYGYTF. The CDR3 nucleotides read TGTGCCAGCAGCCAGACACAGGGGGCAGTTAACTATGGCTACACCTTC.

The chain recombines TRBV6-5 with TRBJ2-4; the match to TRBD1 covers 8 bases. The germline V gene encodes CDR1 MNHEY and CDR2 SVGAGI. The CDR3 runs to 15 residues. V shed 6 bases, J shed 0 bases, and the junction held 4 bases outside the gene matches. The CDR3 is CASSRTGLAKNIQYF. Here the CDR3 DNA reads TGTGCCAGCAGCCGGACAGGGCTAGCCAAAAACATTCAGTACTTC.

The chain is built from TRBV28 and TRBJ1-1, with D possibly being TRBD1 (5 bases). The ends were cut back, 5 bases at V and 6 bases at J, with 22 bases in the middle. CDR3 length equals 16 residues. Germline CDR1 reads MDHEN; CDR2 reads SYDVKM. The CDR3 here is CASSLDQGPPGPEAFF. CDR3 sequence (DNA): TGTGCCAGCAGTCTGGACCAGGGTCCCCCCGGGCCTGAAGCTTTCTTT.

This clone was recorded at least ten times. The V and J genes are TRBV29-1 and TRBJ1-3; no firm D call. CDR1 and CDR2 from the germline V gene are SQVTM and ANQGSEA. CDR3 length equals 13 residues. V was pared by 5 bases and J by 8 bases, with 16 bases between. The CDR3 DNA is TGCAGCGTTCGAGCCCTCGCGGAGGACACCATATATTTT. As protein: CSVRALAEDTIYF.